The T cell receptor beta chain under discussion was sequenced for a study of T cells in Graves' hyperthyroidism and ophthalmopathy. Germline V gives CDR1 WSHSY, CDR2 SAAADI. Trimming took 0 bases from V and 6 from J; bases not matched to a gene: 1. This CDR3 spans 15 amino acids. Each 10 ml fresh peripheral blood draw supplied the PBMCs. TCR beta CDR3 sequences were amplified from RNA transcripts. TCR CDR3 regions were first amplified by RT-PCR with HTBI primers. A single record per CDR3 protein comes from TCRdb applying MiXCR to the multiplex PCR reads. This table holds fewer than 650,000 distinct CDR3 sequences, less than 15% found once.

The sequenced material came from blood. The TCR sequence derives from a woman in her forties with Graves' hyperthyroidism. The chain has TRBV10-2 and TRBJ2-7; 14 nucleotides agree with TRBD2. CDR3 sequence reads: CASSESGTSGSEQYF. The CDR3 bases are TGCGCCAGCAGTGAGTCCGGGACTAGCGGGAGCGAGCAGTACTTC.